This T cell receptor (beta chain) was sequenced in a study of technical replicates of blood from a handful of donors. The table came from immunoSEQ multiplex PCR; TCRdb's copy has only in-frame clones and leaves some out. The sample lists about 82,000 clones; roughly 95% were seen once. Trimming at V came to 4 bases and at J to 5 bases, leaving 3 bases not matched to a gene. CDR1 and CDR2 from the germline V gene are SEHNR and FQNEAQ (reference sequence). CDR3 length equals 13 residues. The sequence was obtained from a human donor in good health. The sample was T cells isolated from PBMCs. The V call is TRBV7-9, the J call TRBJ1-1, with 8 bases lining up with TRBD1. The CDR3 DNA is TGTGCCAGCAGCTCAGGGGGCTTGACTGAAGCTTTCTTT. Residues: CASSSGGLTEAFF.